This record covers a single TCR beta chain. V gave up 5 bases and J gave up 11 bases, with 18 bases separating them. Looked up from germline, CDR1 is LNHDA and CDR2 is SQIVND (reference sequence). The CDR3 consists of 13 residues. Assay used: immunoSEQ multiplex PCR; TCRdb lists only in-frame clones, some missing. The sample carries about 200,000 clones, 65% to 90% recorded once. The data originate from a study of blood T cell repertoires in COVID-19. This receptor was obtained from a human donor in a cohort sampled during active COVID-19. The source material was peripheral blood. This rearrangement joins TRBV19 to TRBJ1-1; tentative D call: TRBD1 (6 bases). CDR3 sequence (DNA): TGTGCCAGTAGTCGCCGGGAAGGGACAAGTGCTTTCTTT. It specifies CASSRREGTSAFF.